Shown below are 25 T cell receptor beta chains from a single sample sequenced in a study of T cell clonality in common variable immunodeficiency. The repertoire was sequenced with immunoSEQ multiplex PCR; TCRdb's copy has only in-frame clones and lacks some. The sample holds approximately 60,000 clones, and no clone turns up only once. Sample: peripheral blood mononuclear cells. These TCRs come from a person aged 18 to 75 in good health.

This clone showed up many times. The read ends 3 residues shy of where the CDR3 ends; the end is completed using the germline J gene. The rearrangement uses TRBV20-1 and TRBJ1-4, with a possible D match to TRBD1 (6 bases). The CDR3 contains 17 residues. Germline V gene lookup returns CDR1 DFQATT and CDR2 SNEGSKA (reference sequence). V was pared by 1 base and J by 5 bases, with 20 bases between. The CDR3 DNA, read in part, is TGCAGTGCTAGAGCAGGAGTGGGACACTACGCGAATGAAAAA. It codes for CSARAGVGHYANEK. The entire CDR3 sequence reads CSARAGVGHYANEKLFF.

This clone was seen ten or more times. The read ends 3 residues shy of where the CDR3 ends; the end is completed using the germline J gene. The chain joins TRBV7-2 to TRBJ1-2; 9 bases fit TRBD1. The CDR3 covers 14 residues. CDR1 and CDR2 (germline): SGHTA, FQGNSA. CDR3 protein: CASSSLQGASGYTF. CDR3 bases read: TGTGCCAGCAGCTCGCTACAGGGGGCGAGCGGC.

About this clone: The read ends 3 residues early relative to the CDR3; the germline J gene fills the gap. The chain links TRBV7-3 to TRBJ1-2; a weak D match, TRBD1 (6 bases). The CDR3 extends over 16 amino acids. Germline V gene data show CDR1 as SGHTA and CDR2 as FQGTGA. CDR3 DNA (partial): TGTGCCAGCAGCCTCGCGGCGGGGGCGGCGGGCGGGGAC. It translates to CASSLAAGAAGGD. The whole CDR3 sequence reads CASSLAAGAAGGDYTF.

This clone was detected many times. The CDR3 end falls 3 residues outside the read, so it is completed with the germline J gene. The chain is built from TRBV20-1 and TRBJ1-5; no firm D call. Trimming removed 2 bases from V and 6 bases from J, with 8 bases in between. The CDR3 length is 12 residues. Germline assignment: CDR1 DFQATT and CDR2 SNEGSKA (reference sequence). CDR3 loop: CSARSGGQPQHF. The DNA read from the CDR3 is TGCAGTGCTAGAAGCGGCGGTCAGCCC.

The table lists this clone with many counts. CDR3 bases read: TGTGCCAGCAGCAGCAGGGGTGTTGAA. The encoded protein is CASSSRGVE. In full, the CDR3 reads CASSSRGVEAFF. The chain uses TRBV11-2 and TRBJ1-1, with D possibly matching TRBD1 (6 bases). The CDR3 end falls 3 residues outside the read, so it is completed with the germline J gene. Germline V gives CDR1 SGHAT, CDR2 FQNNGV. The CDR3 totals 12 residues. The V and J ends lost 5 bases and 7 bases respectively, with 11 bases between them.

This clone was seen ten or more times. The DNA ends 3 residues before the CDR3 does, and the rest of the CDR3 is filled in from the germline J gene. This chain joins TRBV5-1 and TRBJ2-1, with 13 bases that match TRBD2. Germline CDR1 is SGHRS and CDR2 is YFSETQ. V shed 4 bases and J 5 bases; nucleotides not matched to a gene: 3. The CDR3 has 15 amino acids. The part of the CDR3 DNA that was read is TGCGCCAGCAGCCCAGGGACTAGCGGGAACAATGAG. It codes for CASSPGTSGNNE. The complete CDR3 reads CASSPGTSGNNEQFF. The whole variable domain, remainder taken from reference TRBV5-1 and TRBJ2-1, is KAGVTQTPRYLIKTRGQQVTLSCSPISGHRSVSWYQQTPGQGLQFLFEYFSETQRNKGNFPGRFSGRQFSNSRSEMNVSTLELGDSALYLCASSPGTSGNNEQFFGPGTRLTVL.

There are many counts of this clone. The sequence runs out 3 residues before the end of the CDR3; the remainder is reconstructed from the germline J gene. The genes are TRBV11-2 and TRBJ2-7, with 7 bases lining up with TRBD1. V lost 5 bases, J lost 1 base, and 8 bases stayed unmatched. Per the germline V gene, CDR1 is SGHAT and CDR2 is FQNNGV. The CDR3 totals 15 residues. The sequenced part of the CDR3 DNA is TGTGCCAGCAGCCCCCTTAAGGACAGGTCCTACGAG. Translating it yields CASSPLKDRSYE. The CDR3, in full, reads CASSPLKDRSYEQYF.

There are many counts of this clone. The CDR3 DNA, read in part, is TGCGCCAGCAGCCTGGGCGGGACTCCGGATGAG. It yields the protein CASSLGGTPDE. The CDR3, in full, reads CASSLGGTPDEQFF. This rearrangement joins TRBV5-1 to TRBJ2-1, with D tentatively TRBD2 (6 bases). Read data end 3 residues before the CDR3 end; the end is taken from the germline J gene. The germline gives CDR1 SGHRS, CDR2 YFSETQ. Trimming took 4 bases from V and 8 from J, leaving 16 bases between them. The CDR3 spans 14 residues.

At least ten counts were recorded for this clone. The sequenced CDR3 bases are TGTGCCAGCAGCGTGGCGGGGGCGCGGTACAATGAG. This codes for CASSVAGARYNE. The CDR3 in its entirety is CASSVAGARYNEQFF. The chain carries TRBV11-2 and TRBJ2-1; D might be TRBD2 (7 bases). Coverage ceases 3 residues before the CDR3 finishes, and the germline J gene fills in the end. The CDR3 has 15 residues. Germline values: CDR1 SGHAT, CDR2 FQNNGV. Between the trimmed V and J ends, which lost 5 bases and 4 bases, there was a span of 15 bases. Based on the CDR3 plus reference TRBV11-2 and TRBJ2-1, the full variable domain is EAGVAQSPRYKIIEKRQSVAFWCNPISGHATLYWYQQILGQGPKLLIQFQNNGVVDDSQLPKDRFSAERLKGVDSTLKIQPAKLEDSAVYLCASSVAGARYNEQFFGPGTRLTVL.

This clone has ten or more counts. The sequenced CDR3 bases are TGTGCCAGCAGCCTGCAGGGGTGGACCGGGGAG. Protein product: CASSLQGWTGE. The full CDR3 protein is CASSLQGWTGELFF. The chain is built from TRBV9 and TRBJ2-2; possibly TRBD1 for D (6 bases). The CDR3 end falls 3 residues outside the read, so it is completed with the germline J gene. The CDR3 has 14 residues. Per germline, CDR1 SGDLS and CDR2 YYNGEE. The germline V and J ends were trimmed by 4 bases and 5 bases, with 12 bases remaining between them.

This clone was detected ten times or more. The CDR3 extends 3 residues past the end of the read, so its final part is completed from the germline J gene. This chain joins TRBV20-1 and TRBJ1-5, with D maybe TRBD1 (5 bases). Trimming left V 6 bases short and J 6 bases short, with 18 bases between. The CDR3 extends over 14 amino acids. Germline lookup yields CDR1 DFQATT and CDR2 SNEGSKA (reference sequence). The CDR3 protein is CSARSAREGQPQHF. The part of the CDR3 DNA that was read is TGCAGTGCCAGAAGTGCCAGGGAAGGTCAGCCC.

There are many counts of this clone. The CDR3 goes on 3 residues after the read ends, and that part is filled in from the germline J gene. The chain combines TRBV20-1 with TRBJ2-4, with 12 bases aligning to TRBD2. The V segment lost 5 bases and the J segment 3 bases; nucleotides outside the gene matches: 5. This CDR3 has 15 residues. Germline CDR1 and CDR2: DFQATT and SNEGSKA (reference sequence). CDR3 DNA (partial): TGCAGTGCTCTAGCGGGAGGGCCTCTCAAAAACATT. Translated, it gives CSALAGGPLKNI. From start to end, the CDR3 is CSALAGGPLKNIQYF.

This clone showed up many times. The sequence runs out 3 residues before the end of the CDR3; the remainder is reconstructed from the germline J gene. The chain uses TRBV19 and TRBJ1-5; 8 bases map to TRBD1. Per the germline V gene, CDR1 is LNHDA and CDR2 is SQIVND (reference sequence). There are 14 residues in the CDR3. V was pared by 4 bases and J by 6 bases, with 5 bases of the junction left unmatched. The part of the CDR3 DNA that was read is TGTGCCAGTAGTACGGACAGGGCTGGTCAGCCC. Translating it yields CASSTDRAGQP. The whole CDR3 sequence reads CASSTDRAGQPQHF. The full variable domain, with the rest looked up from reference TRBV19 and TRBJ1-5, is DGGITQSPKYLFRKEGQNVTLSCEQNLNHDAMYWYRQDPGQGLRLIYYSQIVNDFQKGDIAEGYSVSREKKESFPLTVTSAQKNPTAFYLCASSTDRAGQPQHFGDGTRLSIL.

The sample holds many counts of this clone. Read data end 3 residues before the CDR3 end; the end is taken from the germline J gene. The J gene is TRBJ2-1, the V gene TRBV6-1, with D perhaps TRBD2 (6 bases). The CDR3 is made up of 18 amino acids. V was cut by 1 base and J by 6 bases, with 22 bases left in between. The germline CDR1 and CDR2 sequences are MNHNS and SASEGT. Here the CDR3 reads CASSEVYSSAGRGNEQFF. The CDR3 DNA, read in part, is TGTGCCAGCAGTGAAGTCTATTCATCAGCGGGCCGGGGCAATGAG.

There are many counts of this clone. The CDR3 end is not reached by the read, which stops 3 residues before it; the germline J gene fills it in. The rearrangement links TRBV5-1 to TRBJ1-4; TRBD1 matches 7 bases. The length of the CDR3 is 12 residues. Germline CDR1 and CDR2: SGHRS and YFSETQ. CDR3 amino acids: CASSFTGVPLFF. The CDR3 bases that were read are TGCGCCAGCAGCTTTACAGGGGTTCCA.

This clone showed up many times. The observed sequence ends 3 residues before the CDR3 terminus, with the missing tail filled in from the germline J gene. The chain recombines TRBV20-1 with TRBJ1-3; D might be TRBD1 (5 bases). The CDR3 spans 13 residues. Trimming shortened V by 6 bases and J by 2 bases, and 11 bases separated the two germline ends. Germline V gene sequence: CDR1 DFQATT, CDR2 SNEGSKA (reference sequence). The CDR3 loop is CSAREGPGNTIYF. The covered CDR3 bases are TGCAGTGCCCGAGAGGGGCCTGGAAACACC.

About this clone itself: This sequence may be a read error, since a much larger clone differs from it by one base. Incomplete CDR3 DNA: TGCGCCAGCAGCCTGGGGACATCAGGGTCCACAGATACC. Its translation is CASSLGTSGSTDT. The whole CDR3 protein reads CASSLGTSGSTDTQYF. The chain carries TRBV5-1 and TRBJ2-5; possible D gene TRBD1, 6 bases. The read terminates 3 residues before the CDR3 end, so the remaining end is supplied by the germline J gene. CDR1 and CDR2 (germline): SGHRS, YFSETQ. CDR3 size: 16 residues.

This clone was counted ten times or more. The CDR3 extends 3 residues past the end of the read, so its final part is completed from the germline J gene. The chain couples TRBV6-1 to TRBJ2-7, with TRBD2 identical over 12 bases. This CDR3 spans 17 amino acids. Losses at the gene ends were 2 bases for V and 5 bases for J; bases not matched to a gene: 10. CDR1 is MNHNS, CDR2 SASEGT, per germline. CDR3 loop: CASSEIVTSGSADEQYF. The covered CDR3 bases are TGTGCCAGCAGTGAAATCGTGACTAGCGGGAGCGCCGACGAG.

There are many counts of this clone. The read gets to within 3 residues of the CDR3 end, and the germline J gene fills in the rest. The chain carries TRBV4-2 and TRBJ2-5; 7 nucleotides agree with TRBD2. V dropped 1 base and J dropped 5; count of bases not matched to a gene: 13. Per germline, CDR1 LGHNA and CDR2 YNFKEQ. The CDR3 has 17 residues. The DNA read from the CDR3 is TGTGCCAGCAGCCAAGGATCCCAAGCGGGGTCCGGTGAGACC. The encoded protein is CASSQGSQAGSGET. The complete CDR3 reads CASSQGSQAGSGETQYF.

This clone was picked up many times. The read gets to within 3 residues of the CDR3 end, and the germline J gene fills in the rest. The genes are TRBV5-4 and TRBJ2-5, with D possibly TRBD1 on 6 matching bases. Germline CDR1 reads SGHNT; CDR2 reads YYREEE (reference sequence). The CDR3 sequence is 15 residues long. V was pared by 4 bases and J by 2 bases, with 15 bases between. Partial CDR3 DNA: TGTGCCAGCAGCAAGGACAGTAGGAAACAAGAGACC. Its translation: CASSKDSRKQET. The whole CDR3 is CASSKDSRKQETQYF.

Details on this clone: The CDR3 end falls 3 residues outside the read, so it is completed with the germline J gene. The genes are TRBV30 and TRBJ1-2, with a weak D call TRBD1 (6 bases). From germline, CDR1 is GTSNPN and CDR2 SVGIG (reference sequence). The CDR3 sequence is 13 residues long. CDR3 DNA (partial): TGTGCCTGGGGCCAGTGGCGGGACAATGAC. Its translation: CAWGQWRDND. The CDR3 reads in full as CAWGQWRDNDYTF.

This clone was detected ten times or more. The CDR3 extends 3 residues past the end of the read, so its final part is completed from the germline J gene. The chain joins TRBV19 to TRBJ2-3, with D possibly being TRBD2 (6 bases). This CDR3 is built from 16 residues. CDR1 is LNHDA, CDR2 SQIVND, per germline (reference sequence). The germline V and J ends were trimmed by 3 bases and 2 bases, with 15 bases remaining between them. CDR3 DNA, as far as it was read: TGTGCCAGTAGTATTAAGACGGGGAGGATCACAGATACG. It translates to CASSIKTGRITDT. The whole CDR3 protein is CASSIKTGRITDTQYF.

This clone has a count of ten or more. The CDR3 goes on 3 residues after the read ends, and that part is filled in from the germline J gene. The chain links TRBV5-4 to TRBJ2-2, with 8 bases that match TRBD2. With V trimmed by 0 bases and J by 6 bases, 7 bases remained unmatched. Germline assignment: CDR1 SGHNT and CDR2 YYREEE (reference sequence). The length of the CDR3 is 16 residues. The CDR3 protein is CASSLASGGQSGELFF. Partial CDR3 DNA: TGTGCCAGCAGCTTGGCCAGCGGGGGACAATCCGGGGAG. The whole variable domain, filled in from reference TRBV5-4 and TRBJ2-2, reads ETGVTQSPTHLIKTRGQQVTLRCSSQSGHNTVSWYQQALGQGPQFIFQYYREEENGRGNFPPRFSGLQFPNYSSELNVNALELDDSALYLCASSLASGGQSGELFFGEGSRLTVL.

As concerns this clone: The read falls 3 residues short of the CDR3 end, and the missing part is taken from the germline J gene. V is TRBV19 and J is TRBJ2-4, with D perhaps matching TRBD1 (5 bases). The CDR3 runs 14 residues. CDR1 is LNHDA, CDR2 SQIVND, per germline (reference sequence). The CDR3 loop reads CASSDRRPLYGQYF. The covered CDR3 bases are TGTGCCAGTAGTGACAGACGACCACTCTATGGT.

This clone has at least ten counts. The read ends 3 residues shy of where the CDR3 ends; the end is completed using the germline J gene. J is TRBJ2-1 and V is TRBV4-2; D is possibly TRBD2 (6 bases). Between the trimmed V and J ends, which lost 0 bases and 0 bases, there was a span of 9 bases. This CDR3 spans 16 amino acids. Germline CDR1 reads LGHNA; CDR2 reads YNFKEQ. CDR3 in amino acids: CASSQDLRGSYNEQFF. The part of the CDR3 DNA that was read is TGTGCCAGCAGCCAAGATTTGCGGGGCTCCTACAATGAG.